The 6 T cell receptor beta chains given below trace back to one sample, sequenced in a study of patients and donors after allogeneic stem cell transplantation. Using its own MiXCR run on the RT-PCR reads, TCRdb lists one record per CDR3 protein. The sample has some 960,000 distinct CDR3 sequences, about 20% seen once. What was sequenced was blood, either unsorted or a sorted T cell fraction (not recorded which). Receptor source: a human donor who was either an allogeneic HSCT recipient or a stem cell or donor lymphocyte infusion donor (not recorded which). It is not recorded whose cells these are; they may come from a transplant donor.

A few counts support this clonotype. This rearrangement joins TRBV30 to TRBJ1-3; unclear D gene. Per germline, CDR1 GTSNPN and CDR2 SVGIG (reference sequence). The CDR3 length is 12 residues. V lost 0 bases to trimming and J lost 4 bases, with 4 bases between them. CDR3 sequence (DNA): TGTGCCTGGAGTGTTCCCGGAAACACCATATATTTT. Protein sequence: CAWSVPGNTIYF.

This clonotype was observed a few times. This chain connects TRBV30 to TRBJ2-7; D possibly uses TRBD1 or TRBD2 (6 bases each). Germline V gives CDR1 GTSNPN, CDR2 SVGIG (reference sequence). Trimming removed 2 bases from V and 6 bases from J, with 14 bases in between. The CDR3 consists of 13 residues. The CDR3 nucleotides read TGTGCCTGGAGTTTGGGGTGGGGGGCCGAGCAGTACTTC. Its protein product is CAWSLGWGAEQYF.

This clonotype showed up many times. The rearrangement links TRBV12-3 or TRBV12-4 to TRBJ2-7, with D perhaps matching TRBD1 or TRBD2 (5 bases each). The V end was cut by 4 bases, the J end by 3 bases, with 16 bases between. The CDR3 spans 15 residues. This chain's CDR3 is CASSYRDPQFYEQYF. In DNA form, the CDR3 reads TGTGCCAGCAGTTACCGGGACCCACAATTCTACGAGCAGTACTTC.

This clonotype was counted between two and nine times. The J gene is TRBJ2-7, the V gene TRBV4-2; the D is unclear. CDR3 size: 17 residues. V was shortened by 0 bases and J by 2 bases, with 17 bases between the two germline ends. The germline V gene encodes CDR1 LGHNA and CDR2 YNFKEQ. The DNA for the CDR3 is TGTGCCAGCAGCCAAGATAAGCTGCAGAGTTTGACCTACGAGCAGTACTTC. Translating it yields CASSQDKLQSLTYEQYF.

The J gene is TRBJ2-1, the V gene TRBV9; 9 bases map to TRBD2. The germline V gene has CDR1 SGDLS and CDR2 YYNGEE. The V segment lost 3 bases and the J segment 7 bases; nucleotides outside the gene matches: 11. This CDR3 is built from 16 residues. The DNA for the CDR3 is TGTGCCAGCAGCGCCCCTTTAGCGGGGGCCGATAATGAGCAGTTCTTC. It codes for CASSAPLAGADNEQFF.

This clonotype was observed a handful of times. V gene TRBV6-2 or TRBV6-3 combines with J gene TRBJ2-3; 13 bases fit TRBD2. J was trimmed by 2 bases and V by 5 bases; bases with no gene match: 4. The CDR3 has 16 residues. CDR1 MNHEY and CDR2 SVGEGT come from the germline V gene. The CDR3 DNA sequence: TGTGCCAGCAGTCGACTAGCGGGGGGCTACACAGATACGCAGTATTTT. This encodes CASSRLAGGYTDTQYF.